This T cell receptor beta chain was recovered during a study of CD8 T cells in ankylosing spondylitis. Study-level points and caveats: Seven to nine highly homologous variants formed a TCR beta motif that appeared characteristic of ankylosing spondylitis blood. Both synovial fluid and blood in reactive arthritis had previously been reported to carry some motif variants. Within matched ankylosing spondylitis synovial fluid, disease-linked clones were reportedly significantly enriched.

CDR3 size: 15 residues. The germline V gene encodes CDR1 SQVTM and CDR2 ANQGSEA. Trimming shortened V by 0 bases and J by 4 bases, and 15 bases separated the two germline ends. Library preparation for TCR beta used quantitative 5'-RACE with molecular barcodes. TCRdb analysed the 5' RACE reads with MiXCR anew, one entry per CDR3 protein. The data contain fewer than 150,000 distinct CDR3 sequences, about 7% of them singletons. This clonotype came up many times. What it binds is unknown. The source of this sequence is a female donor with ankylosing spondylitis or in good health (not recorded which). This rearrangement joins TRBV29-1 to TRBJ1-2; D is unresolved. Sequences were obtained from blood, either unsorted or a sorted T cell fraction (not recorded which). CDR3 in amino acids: CSVEDTEFRGYGYTF. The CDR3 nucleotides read TGCAGCGTTGAAGACACAGAATTCCGGGGCTATGGCTACACCTTC.